This T cell receptor (beta chain) was documented in a study of read filtering for tumor transcriptome and immune sequencing. Study background: Patients were some 16 male and some 13 female, mean age 65.9 years, range about 40 to 85. Findings and caveats of the study: Correlation between methods rose after single-read clonotypes were removed.

This clonotype appeared many times. Its antigen is unknown. Molecular barcoded adaptors covering alpha/delta and beta/gamma chains were used on about 0.4 ug RNA. TCRdb ran MiXCR on the reads and lists one entry per CDR3 protein. The sample comprises about 54,000 distinct CDR3 sequences, 12% of which are singletons, and 15% to 20% rests with the top ten. The germline CDR1 and CDR2 sequences are MNHEY and SVGEGT. V was pared by 2 bases and J by 2 bases, with 13 bases between. The CDR3 sequence is 15 residues long. The rearrangement uses TRBV6-2 or TRBV6-3 and TRBJ2-7, with TRBD2 as a possible D gene (5 bases). Sequences were obtained from a population of CD138-negative cells sorted from bone marrow. The sequence derives from a donor older than 35 with multiple myeloma. The CDR3: CASSYNWAGAYEQYF. DNA of the CDR3: TGTGCCAGCAGTTACAACTGGGCCGGGGCCTACGAGCAGTACTTC.